One TCR beta chain is described in this entry. This entry is derived from a study of blood T cell repertoires in COVID-19. Study-level information: T cells, B-cell-depleted T cells, or PBMCs provided the cDNA or gDNA that served as material.

In the original workflow: By means of reference gene primer amplification, nucleated cell counts were estimated. Sequencing was performed with immunoSEQ multiplex PCR; in TCRdb, only in-frame clones are kept and a portion is missing. V and J calls and clone size follow that table, whereas D and trimming were derived from the DNA. Of tens of thousands of clones listed, about 91% were seen once; the top ten hold under 7.5%. Germline assignment: CDR1 MNHEY and CDR2 SVGAGI. Trimming cost V 7 bases and J 3 bases, with 16 bases left between them. CDR3 size: 14 residues. Sequenced input: peripheral blood. This TCR was recovered from a woman aged 80 or over with acute or convalescent COVID-19. This sequence joins TRBV6-5 and TRBJ2-7; maybe TRBD2 (7 bases). The CDR3 DNA follows: TGTGCCAGCACCCGAGGGGGGGACGGCTACGAGCAGTACTTC. Protein product: CASTRGGDGYEQYF.